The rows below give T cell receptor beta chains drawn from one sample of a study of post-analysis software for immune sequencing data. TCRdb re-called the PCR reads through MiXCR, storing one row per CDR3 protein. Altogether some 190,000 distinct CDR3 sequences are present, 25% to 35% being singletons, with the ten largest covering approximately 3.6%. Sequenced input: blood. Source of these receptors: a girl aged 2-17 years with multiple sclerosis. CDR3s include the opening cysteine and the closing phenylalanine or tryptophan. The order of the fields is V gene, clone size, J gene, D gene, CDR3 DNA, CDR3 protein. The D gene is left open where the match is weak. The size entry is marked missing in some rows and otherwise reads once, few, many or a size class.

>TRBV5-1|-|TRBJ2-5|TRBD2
TGCGCCAGCAGCACAACGGGACTAGCGGGAATGGATGAGCAGTACTTC
CASSTTGLAGMDEQYF
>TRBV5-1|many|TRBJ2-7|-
TGCGCCAGCAGCTTCTACAGGTCTAGCGACGAGCAGTACTTC
CASSFYRSSDEQYF
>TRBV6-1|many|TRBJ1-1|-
TGTGCCAGCAGTCGGGGGCTAAACACTGAAGCTTTCTTT
CASSRGLNTEAFF
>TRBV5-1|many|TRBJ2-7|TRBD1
TGCGCCAGCAGGGTACGGACAGGGGACTACGAGCAGTACTTC
CASRVRTGDYEQYF
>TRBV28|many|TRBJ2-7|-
TGTGCCAGCAGCCGCTACGAGCAGTACTTC
CASSRYEQYF
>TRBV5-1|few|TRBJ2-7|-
TGCGCCAGCAGCTTGGCCCCAGGGGTGTTCGAGCAGTACTTC
CASSLAPGVFEQYF
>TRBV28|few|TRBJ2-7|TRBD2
TGTGCCAGCAGTTTATACCCCGGGACTAGCGACTACGAGCAGTACTTC
CASSLYPGTSDYEQYF
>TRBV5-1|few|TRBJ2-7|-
TGCGCCAGCAGCTCGTATACAGGTGAAACCTACGAGCAGTACTTC
CASSSYTGETYEQYF
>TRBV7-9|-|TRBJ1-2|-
TGTGCCAGCACCAAAACTAACTATGGCTACACCTTC
CASTKTNYGYTF
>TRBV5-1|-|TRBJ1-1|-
TGCGCCAGCAGTACGGGGGAGAACGGGGGAGCTTTCTTT
CASSTGENGGAFF
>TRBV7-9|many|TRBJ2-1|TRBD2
TGTGCCAGCAGCCCGCCGACTTTGGGGGGGTATGAGCAGTTCTTC
CASSPPTLGGYEQFF
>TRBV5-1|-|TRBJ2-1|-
TGCGCCAGCAGCCCGGGGACTGCCACCTACAATGAGCAGTTCTTC
CASSPGTATYNEQFF
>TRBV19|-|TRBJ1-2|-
TGTGCCAGTAGTAAGGACAGCGTCTATGGCTACACCTTC
CASSKDSVYGYTF
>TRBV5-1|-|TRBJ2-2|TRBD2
TGCGCCAGCAGCTTGGAACTAGCGGGCAGCTACACCGGGGAGCTGTTTTTT
CASSLELAGSYTGELFF
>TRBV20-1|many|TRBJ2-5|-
TGCAGTGCTAGGGAGTTCCAAGAGACCCAGTACTTC
CSAREFQETQYF
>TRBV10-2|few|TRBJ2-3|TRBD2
TGCGCCAGCAGTGACCTTACTAACACCCGGACTAGCGGGAGTAAACATACGCAGTATTTT
CASSDLTNTRTSGSKHTQYF
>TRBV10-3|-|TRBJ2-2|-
TGTGCCACCTGGCAGGGGTTTAACACCGGGGAGCTGTTTTTT
CATWQGFNTGELFF
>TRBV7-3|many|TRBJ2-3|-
TGTGCCAGCAGCTTAGGACTAGGGGGCGGGGATACGCAGTATTTT
CASSLGLGGGDTQYF
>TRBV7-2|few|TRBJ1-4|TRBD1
TGTGCCAGCAGCTTAGCAATGGATGGAGGACAGGGCTCTAATGAAAAACTGTTTTTT
CASSLAMDGGQGSNEKLFF
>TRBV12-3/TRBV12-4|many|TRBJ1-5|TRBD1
TGTGCCAGCAGTTTGGGACAGGTCAATCAGCCCCAGCATTTT
CASSLGQVNQPQHF
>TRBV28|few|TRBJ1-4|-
TGTGCCAGCAGTTTCCAGGACGGTACAACTAATGAAAAACTGTTTTTT
CASSFQDGTTNEKLFF
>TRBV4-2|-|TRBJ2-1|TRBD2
TGTGCCAGCAGCCAATACGAGCGGGGGGCCACCTACAATGAGCAGTTCTTC
CASSQYERGATYNEQFF
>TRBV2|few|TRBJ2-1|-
TGTGCCAGCAGTGGAATTACTGACCGCTCCTACAATGAGCAGTTCTTC
CASSGITDRSYNEQFF
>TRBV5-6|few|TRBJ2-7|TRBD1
TGTGCCAGCAGCTGGGACAGGGATTACGGGCAGTACTTC
CASSWDRDYGQYF
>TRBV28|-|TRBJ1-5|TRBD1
TGTGCCAGCAGTACTGGGACAGTCGGCAATCAGCCCCAGCATTTT
CASSTGTVGNQPQHF
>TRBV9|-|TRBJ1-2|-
TGTGCCAGCAGCGTATCGGGGGCAGCCGGTTATGGCTACACCTTC
CASSVSGAAGYGYTF
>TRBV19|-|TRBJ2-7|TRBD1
TGTGCCAGTAGTATCCGACAGGGGAAAAAGTACGAGCAGTACTTC
CASSIRQGKKYEQYF
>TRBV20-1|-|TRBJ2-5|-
TGCAGTGCTAGAGCTACCGGGACGGCGATCCAAGAGACCCAGTACTTC
CSARATGTAIQETQYF
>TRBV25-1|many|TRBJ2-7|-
TGTGCCAGCAGTGAATCGGGCCCCGGGAACGAGCAGTACTTC
CASSESGPGNEQYF
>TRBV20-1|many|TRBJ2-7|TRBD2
TGCAGTGCTATGTCGGCTAGCGGAGCCTACGAGCAGTACTTC
CSAMSASGAYEQYF
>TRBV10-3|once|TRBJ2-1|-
TGTGCCATCAGTGGAGAGGGCTACAATGTGCCGATCTTC
CAISGEGYNVPIF
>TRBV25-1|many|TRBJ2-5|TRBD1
TGTGCCAGCAGTGAAAGGTCAGGGGGCCAAGAGACCCAGTACTTC
CASSERSGGQETQYF
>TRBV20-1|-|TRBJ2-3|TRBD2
TGCAGCGCCCCGATAGCGGGGGGCCCAGATACGCAGTATTTT
CSAPIAGGPDTQYF
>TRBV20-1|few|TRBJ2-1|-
TGCAGTGCTAGAGATCCTAAGGCTACGGGAGCCCCCGGGGGTGAGCAGTTCTTC
CSARDPKATGAPGGEQFF
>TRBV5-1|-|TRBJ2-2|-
TGCGCCAGCAGCTTGGGTCAGGCGAGTAACACCGGGGAGCTGTTTTTT
CASSLGQASNTGELFF
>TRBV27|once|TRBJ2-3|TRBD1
TGTGCCAGCAGTTTATCGGGGGGACAGGGGGCTGTAGATACGCAGTATTTT
CASSLSGGQGAVDTQYF
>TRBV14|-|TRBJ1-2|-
TGTGCCAGCAGCCAAGCACCGGGAGAGATGGGGAGTGGCTACACCTTC
CASSQAPGEMGSGYTF
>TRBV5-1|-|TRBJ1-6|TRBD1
TGCGCCAGCAGCTCAGAACAGGGGCCCTTTAAACCCCGCCACTTT
CASSSEQGPFKPRHF
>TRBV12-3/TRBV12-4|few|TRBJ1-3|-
TGTGCCAGCACTCTTGGACGGTACTCTGGAAACACTATATATTTT
CASTLGRYSGNTIYF
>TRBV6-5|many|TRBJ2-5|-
TGTGCCAGCAGTCCGAGGAGAGGAATCCAAGAGACCCAGTACTTC
CASSPRRGIQETQYF
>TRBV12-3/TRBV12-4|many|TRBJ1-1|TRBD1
TGTGCCAGCAGTGACACCTGGGGACAGGGTATAAACACTGAAGCTTTCTTT
CASSDTWGQGINTEAFF
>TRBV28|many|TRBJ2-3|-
TGTGCCAGCAGTTTAATTTTCCGGGTTAGCACAGATACGCAGTATTTT
CASSLIFRVSTDTQYF
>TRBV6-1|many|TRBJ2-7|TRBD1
TGTGCCAGCAGTGAACGAATTTGGGACAGGGTACCCTACGAGCAGTACTTC
CASSERIWDRVPYEQYF
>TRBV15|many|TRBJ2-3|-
TGTGCCACCAGCAGAGATCTGCCAGCGGAACCCACAGATACGCAGTATTTT
CATSRDLPAEPTDTQYF